These T cell receptor beta chains were read from a single sample in a study of blood T cell repertoires in COVID-19. The protocol was immunoSEQ multiplex PCR, while the TCRdb copy is restricted to in-frame clones and leaves out a portion. The sample consists of about 210,000 clones, around 80% of them appearing once. Sequencing used peripheral blood. These receptor sequences come from a man in his forties or fifties with active or convalescent COVID-19. The CDR3 runs from the conserved cysteine through the conserved F or W. The D gene is left open where the match is weak. Where a row states a size, it is once, few, many or the class of an expanded clone; other rows omit it.

J | size | V | D | DNA | CDR3
TRBJ2-1 | few | TRBV2 | - | TGTGCCAGCAGTGAATGGGGTCAGGGCAATGAGCAGTTCTTC | CASSEWGQGNEQFF
TRBJ2-3 | few | TRBV3-1/TRBV3-2 | TRBD2 | TGTGCCAGCAGCCAACCGGGAGGGGGAGATACGCAGTATTTT | CASSQPGGGDTQYF
TRBJ1-2 | - | TRBV6-2/TRBV6-3 | - | TGTGCCAGCAGTGACAGCGGGGGCAGTTATGGCTACACCTTC | CASSDSGGSYGYTF
TRBJ2-3 | - | TRBV6-2/TRBV6-3 | TRBD2 | TGTGCCAGCAGTTACCCCCTGACTAGCGGGGCTAGCACAGATACGCAGTATTTT | CASSYPLTSGASTDTQYF
TRBJ1-2 | - | TRBV30 | - | TGTGCCTGGACCCCTGTGGAGCATCTGAACTATGGCTACACCTTC | CAWTPVEHLNYGYTF
TRBJ1-2 | few | TRBV27 | - | TGTGCCAGCAGTTTATCGAACGGAGGCGGGGATGGCTACACCTTC | CASSLSNGGGDGYTF
TRBJ2-7 | many | TRBV11-3 | - | TGTGCCAGCAGCCCCAGCGATATCTCCGAGCAGTACTTC | CASSPSDISEQYF
TRBJ2-7 | - | TRBV5-6 | TRBD1 | TGTGCCAGCAGCTCCTTCGGGACAGGGGTGTACGAGCAGTACTTC | CASSSFGTGVYEQYF
TRBJ2-7 | few | TRBV19 | - | TGTGCCAGTGGTAAGGGCGGGGACTACGAGCAGTACTTC | CASGKGGDYEQYF
TRBJ1-2 | - | TRBV10-3 | TRBD1 | TGTGCCATCAGTGAAACCGACAGGGCCTATGGCTACACCTTC | CAISETDRAYGYTF
TRBJ2-3 | once | TRBV18 | - | TGTGCCAGCTCACCAGGAGCTAGCACAGATACGCAGTATTTT | CASSPGASTDTQYF
TRBJ2-3 | - | TRBV5-1 | TRBD2 | TGCGCCAGCACCTTAAGCGGGAGGGTTACAGATACGCAGTATTTT | CASTLSGRVTDTQYF
TRBJ1-6 | - | TRBV3-1/TRBV3-2 | - | TGTGCCAGCAGCCGGCAGGGTGGTTCACCCCTCCACTTT | CASSRQGGSPLHF
TRBJ2-1 | - | TRBV2 | - | TGTGCCAGCAGGGAGGCAGGAACTTCTGGCAATGAGCAGTTCTTC | CASREAGTSGNEQFF
TRBJ1-4 | - | TRBV7-9 | - | TGTGCCAGCAGCCCGGGGGGTTGGAGAACTAATGAAAAACTGTTTTTT | CASSPGGWRTNEKLFF
TRBJ2-3 | once | TRBV7-3 | - | TGTGCCAGCAGCTTAGGGGACTTCTATACGCAGTATTTT | CASSLGDFYTQYF
TRBJ2-2 | - | TRBV19 | TRBD1 | TGTGCCAGTAGTGCTTTTGGGACAGGGGTTAGAGGGACCGGGGAGCTGTTTTTT | CASSAFGTGVRGTGELFF
TRBJ2-6 | - | TRBV28 | - | TGTGCCAGCATTGACAGCTCTGGGGCCAACGTCCTGACTTTC | CASIDSSGANVLTF
TRBJ1-1 | - | TRBV7-3 | - | TGTGCCAGCAGCTTAATGGCAGGGAACACTGAAGCTTTCTTT | CASSLMAGNTEAFF
TRBJ2-4 | - | TRBV5-1 | - | TGCGCCAGCAGTTACGCGGGGGCCACAAACATTCAGTACTTC | CASSYAGATNIQYF
TRBJ2-7 | many | TRBV6-5 | - | TGTGCCAGCAGTTACCTCAGCCAGGGAGGCCTCTACGAGCAGTACTTC | CASSYLSQGGLYEQYF
TRBJ2-7 | - | TRBV7-9 | TRBD1 | TGTGCCAGCGTGGGCCCAGGACAGGGGGCGTACGAGCAGTACTTC | CASVGPGQGAYEQYF
TRBJ2-7 | - | TRBV6-1 | TRBD1 | TGTGCCAGCAGTGAACGGGGACAGGGGCGCGTCGGCTCCTACGAGCAGTACTTC | CASSERGQGRVGSYEQYF
TRBJ1-3 | - | TRBV5-6 | - | TGTGCCAGCAGCTTGGGAGCAGGAAACACCATATATTTT | CASSLGAGNTIYF
TRBJ2-7 | once | TRBV12-3/TRBV12-4 | TRBD2 | TGTGCCAGCAACCTAGCGGGGGTCGACGAGCAGTACTTC | CASNLAGVDEQYF
TRBJ1-2 | once | TRBV19 | - | TGTGCCAGTAGTATGAGCCGGTCCTATGGCTACACCTTC | CASSMSRSYGYTF
TRBJ1-1 | - | TRBV11-2 | TRBD1 | TGTGCCGGTATGGGACAGGGGAACACTGAAGCTTTCTTT | CAGMGQGNTEAFF
TRBJ1-2 | - | TRBV6-6 | - | TGTGCCAGCAAAGAGGGCCCTCGCGGGACGGGCTACACCTTC | CASKEGPRGTGYTF
TRBJ2-5 | - | TRBV27 | TRBD2 | TGTGCCAGCTCCCGGCGGGGGGGCCTTGAGACCCAGTACTTC | CASSRRGGLETQYF
TRBJ1-5 | - | TRBV28 | - | TGTGCCAGCAGTGCAGTCAGTTGGGGGGGTGGAGGGCCCCAGCATTTT | CASSAVSWGGGGPQHF
TRBJ2-7 | few | TRBV19 | - | TGTGCCAGTAGTTCCAGGCACGGGAACGAGCAGTACTTC | CASSSRHGNEQYF
TRBJ2-3 | - | TRBV28 | - | TGTGCCAGCAGCACCGGTCGGGATACGCAGTATTTT | CASSTGRDTQYF
TRBJ1-4 | - | TRBV10-1 | - | TGCGCCAGCAGTCCGGGAACCTCTGCAACTAATGAAAAACTGTTTTTT | CASSPGTSATNEKLFF
TRBJ2-7 | once | TRBV27 | - | TGTGCCAGCAGTACCGGCTACGAGCAGTACTTC | CASSTGYEQYF
TRBJ1-3 | - | TRBV5-6 | - | TGTGCCAGCAGCACAACGACAGCTATTTCCTCTGGAAACACCATATATTTT | CASSTTTAISSGNTIYF
TRBJ2-1 | once | TRBV11-2 | - | TGTGCCAGCAGCTTAGTTAAAAAAGAGCGCGAGCAGTTCTTC | CASSLVKKEREQFF
TRBJ2-2 | - | TRBV15 | - | TGTGCCACCAGCAGAATTATCGGGGGGCTTGGGGAGCTGTTTTTT | CATSRIIGGLGELFF
TRBJ2-2 | many | TRBV13 | TRBD2 | TGTGCCAGCACTAGCGGAGCGAACACCGGGGAGCTGTTTTTT | CASTSGANTGELFF
TRBJ2-2 | - | TRBV19 | TRBD2 | TGTGCCAGTAGTAGGAGGACTAGGGGCACCGGGGAGCTGTTTTTT | CASSRRTRGTGELFF
TRBJ2-7 | - | TRBV19 | - | TGTGCCAGTAGTATACGGGGGAAGGGGTACGAGCAGTACTTC | CASSIRGKGYEQYF
TRBJ2-2 | - | TRBV4-3 | TRBD2 | TGCGCCAGCAGCGAAAGGGTTAGCGGGGGGGCCGATACCGGGGAGCTGTTTTTT | CASSERVSGGADTGELFF
TRBJ1-5 | - | TRBV6-5 | - | TGTGCCAGCAGCTCGGACAGAAATAGCAATCAGCCCCAGCATTTT | CASSSDRNSNQPQHF
TRBJ1-1 | - | TRBV18 | - | TGTGCCAGCTCACTCCGGGACACTTCCACTGAAGCTTTCTTT | CASSLRDTSTEAFF
TRBJ1-2 | - | TRBV5-4 | - | TGTGCCAGCAGCTTGGCAACAGCTAACCATGGCTACACCTTC | CASSLATANHGYTF